These T cell receptor beta chains were read from a single sample in a study of shared clonotypes between healthy human individuals. Libraries were prepared by immunoSEQ multiplex PCR; TCRdb keeps only in-frame clonotypes and omits some of them. Of 2.3 million or so clones listed, 90% to 95% are singletons. The material sequenced was naive CD4+ T cells from PBMCs. The receptors were gathered from a man younger than 35 in good health. Some clones in this sample may be carry-over from other donors' samples. The conserved cysteine and the conserved F or W are not part of the CDR3 here. The order of the fields is D gene, clone size, V gene, CDR3 protein. A D gene is named only where the DNA matches it firmly. A row's size may be missing; if present it is once, few, many or a size class.

>NA|NA|TRBV23-1
ASSPPHEQY
>NA|once|TRBV19
ASSIGVEGEQF
>NA|NA|TRBV7-9
ASSFGGPSPQPQH
>TRBD1|NA|TRBV27
ASSQRQGTEAF
>TRBD1|NA|TRBV2
ASRRDRVGLSNQPQH
>NA|NA|TRBV7-2
ASSLAPAGPIY
>TRBD1|NA|TRBV30
AWDRGLGANVLT
>NA|NA|TRBV11-2
ASSLGPGRYTEAF
>NA|NA|TRBV9
ASSGPDGPNTEAF
>NA|NA|TRBV25-1
ASSVGQTSSADTQY
>TRBD1|NA|TRBV7-9
ASSLAGQGAEAF
>NA|NA|TRBV11-3
ASSLGTASSYEQY
>TRBD1|NA|TRBV11-2
ASSTGTAGDEQF
>NA|NA|TRBV5-1
ASSPGASPTNYT
>NA|NA|TRBV19
ASSIRDSNQPQH
>NA|NA|TRBV5-5
ASSLVSGMNTEAF
>TRBD2|once|TRBV7-9
ASSPDGASGETQY
>NA|NA|TRBV19
ATLSSGNTIY
>NA|NA|TRBV28
ASSPPGVYNEQF
>NA|NA|TRBV28
ASSLTRINLAKNIQY
>TRBD2|NA|TRBV5-1
ASSSLAGVGNEQF
>NA|NA|TRBV7-2
ASSLVGASGSYEQY
>TRBD1|few|TRBV6-4
ASSDSTGIGYT
>NA|NA|TRBV29-1
SVATAPPTLGQY
>NA|once|TRBV6-5
ASSTGSRSTGELF
>TRBD2|NA|TRBV14
ASSPLGTSGTYEQY
>NA|NA|TRBV4-1
ASSQDGPGPGYEQY